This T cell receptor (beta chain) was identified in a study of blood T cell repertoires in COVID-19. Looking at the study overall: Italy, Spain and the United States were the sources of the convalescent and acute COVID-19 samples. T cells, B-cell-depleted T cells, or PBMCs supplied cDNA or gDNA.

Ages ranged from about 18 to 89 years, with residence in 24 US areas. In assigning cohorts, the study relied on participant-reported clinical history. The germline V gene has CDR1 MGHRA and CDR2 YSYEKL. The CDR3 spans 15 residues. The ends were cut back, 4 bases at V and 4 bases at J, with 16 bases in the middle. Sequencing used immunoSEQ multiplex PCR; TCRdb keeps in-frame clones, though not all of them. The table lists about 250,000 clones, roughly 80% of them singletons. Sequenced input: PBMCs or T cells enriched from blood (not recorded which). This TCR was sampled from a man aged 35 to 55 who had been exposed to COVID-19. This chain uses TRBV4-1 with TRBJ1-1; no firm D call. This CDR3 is CASSPQQATTTEAFF. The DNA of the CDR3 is TGCGCCAGCAGCCCTCAGCAGGCCACGACCACTGAAGCTTTCTTT.